The clone carrying this T cell receptor (beta chain) was counted a few times. The antigen remains unidentified. The data stem from a study of Graves' ophthalmopathy and Graves' hyperthyroidism. Overall study: Where ophthalmopathy was absent within 18 months of follow-up, hyperthyroidism was stable. Study findings and constraints: Most thyroid-expanded clonotypes exceeding 0.001 frequency were also found in blood.

Amplified TCR beta CDR3 regions were obtained using RNA transcripts as template. Second-round multiplex PCR followed a first-round RT-PCR using HTBI primers. TCRdb redid the calling of the multiplex PCR reads with MiXCR, one entry per CDR3 protein. Of 1 million to 1.3 million distinct CDR3 sequences listed, roughly 35% are singletons. The study excluded patients with other autoimmune diseases, uncontrolled infections, pregnancy or lactation. CDR3 length: 15 amino acids. The germline gives CDR1 DFQATT, CDR2 SNEGSKA (reference sequence). Trimming stripped 6 bases from V and 0 bases from J, with 17 bases between.

The chain employs TRBV20-1 and TRBJ2-5, with D unclear. Sequenced material: peripheral blood or thyroid tissue (not recorded which). This receptor was taken from an adult man with Graves' hyperthyroidism. The chain's CDR3 is CSAPNEQTYQETQYF. DNA for the CDR3: TGCAGTGCCCCCAACGAGCAGACGTACCAAGAGACCCAGTACTTC.